This TCR beta chain is drawn from a study of cytomegalovirus exposure and HLA in healthy donors (dated by TCRdb to the late 2010s). Turning to the overall study: A later analysis indicated that the roughly 120 validation repertoires were generated on the platform also employed for the 700 or so repertoires of the first cohort. Along with the 666-subject first cohort, a separate validation cohort of roughly 110 different subjects was used. The study combined high-throughput TCR immunosequencing, statistical association of individual TCRs with disease status, and machine learning to predict cytomegalovirus infection status. The study aimed to test whether cataloging public T cell receptors could reveal signatures of past pathogen exposure.

The donors were included in the validation cohort of 90 to 150 subjects, a group kept apart from the roughly 680-subject first cohort. Trimming removed 1 base from V and 7 bases from J, leaving 18 bases between the germline ends. The CDR3, cysteine through phenylalanine, is 15 amino acids long. Only the CDR3 region is kept as DNA, spanning 45 bases read in frame from base 1. The germline V gene yields SGHRS for CDR1 and YFSETQ for CDR2. Comment on this clone: Its antigen is unknown. Base qualities were left out, and no much larger clone turns up one base away.

General conclusions and limits of the study: The authors suggested that the approach could potentially be generalized to other disease states and immunological phenotypes. The classifier was reported to diagnose cytomegalovirus status with high specificity and sensitivity in both the original cohort and the validation cohort. A few of the identified cytomegalovirus-associated TCR beta chains were confirmed in vitro to be specific for cytomegalovirus antigens. All 120 or so repertoires were used to score co-occurrence in the validation cohort in a later analysis, because that analysis had no HLA typing for the cohort. While some public TCRs were present in many individuals, most TCR sequences turned up only very rarely across donors. In a later analysis, TCRs clustered in the first cohort were found to also tend to co-occur in the 120 or so validation repertoires, with roughly 93% of cluster scores above 0. A total of fewer than 200 TCR beta chains were listed by the study as associated with cytomegalovirus.

The receptor library was made with the immunoSEQ multiplex PCR assay. In the original analysis: A statistical classification framework was built to diagnose cytomegalovirus status from the catalog of TCR beta chain sequences. TCRdb carries this immuneACCESS record with in-frame sequences only. Its versions omit some clonotypes, under half of them owing to an unresolved V gene in the studies checked, with the rest unexplained. V, J and clone size reflect that table, while D and trimming were determined from the DNA. This sample holds 70,000 or so clones; 94% were observed only once. Of the sample, 1.5% to 2% falls within the top ten clones.

Rearrangement joined TRBV5-1 to TRBJ2-7, with TRBD1 tentatively as D gene (6 bases match). The sequencing sample was made of PBMCs. The sequence was collected from a woman in her late teens or twenties in good health and CMV-seropositive. The DNA sequence is TGCGCCAGCAGCTTGACGACAGGCCCATTAGGGGAGCAGTACTTC. The resulting protein is CASSLTTGPLGEQYF.